Shown below are 16 T cell receptor beta chains from a single sample sequenced in a study of T cell responses to AZD1222 COVID-19 vaccine. Measured with immunoSEQ multiplex PCR; TCRdb has only the in-frame clones, and not every one. The table counts 150,000 or so clones; about 2.2% lies in the top ten. Sequencing was performed on peripheral blood. Receptors originate from an adult in good health.

The V call is TRBV5-1, the J call TRBJ2-5, with 10 positions matching TRBD2. CDR1 is SGHRS and CDR2 is YFSETQ in the germline V gene. The ends lost 4 bases at V and 5 bases at J; junction bases unmatched: 11. This CDR3 has 16 amino acids. CDR3 sequence: CASSLTSGGAAETQYF. CDR3 coding DNA: TGCGCCAGCAGCCTAACCAGCGGGGGGGCGGCCGAGACCCAGTACTTC.

V gene TRBV6-5 combines with J gene TRBJ1-2; a weak D match, TRBD1 (6 bases). V was trimmed by 2 bases and J by 5 bases, leaving 12 bases between them. Germline V gene sequence: CDR1 MNHEY, CDR2 SVGAGI. The CDR3 length is 14 residues. This CDR3 is CASSYVGGGYGYTF. CDR3 DNA: TGTGCCAGCAGTTACGTGGGGGGCGGATATGGCTACACCTTC.

This sequence joins TRBV4-3 and TRBJ1-4, with D tentatively TRBD1 (6 bases). Germline V gene data show CDR1 as LGHNA and CDR2 as YSLEER. Deletions cut 3 bases from V and 7 bases from J, with 18 bases between. This CDR3 spans 16 amino acids. The CDR3 spells CASSHGSGVTLEKLFF. In DNA form, the CDR3 reads TGCGCCAGCAGCCACGGATCAGGGGTGACCCTTGAAAAACTGTTTTTT.

V and J are TRBV6-5 and TRBJ1-6; 8 nucleotides align to TRBD1. The CDR3 is 15 residues long. Germline CDR1 MNHEY, CDR2 SVGAGI. Losses at the gene ends were 0 bases for V and 7 bases for J; bases not matched to a gene: 2. As DNA, the CDR3 is TGTGCCAGCAGTTACTCGAACAGGGGGAATTCACCCCTCCACTTT. Translated, it gives CASSYSNRGNSPLHF.

Note on this clone: This same CDR3 is encoded by further DNA sequences in the sample. The rearrangement uses TRBV6-1 and TRBJ1-2; D unresolved. Trimming removed 2 bases from V and 4 bases from J, with 11 bases in between. Per germline, CDR1 MNHNS and CDR2 SASEGT. The CDR3 length is 14 residues. The CDR3 DNA sequence: TGTGCCAGCAGTGAATCGCGCCGGTCCTATGGCTACACCTTC. As protein: CASSESRRSYGYTF.

The chain recombines TRBV11-3 with TRBJ1-4, with 8 bases aligning to TRBD1. The V and J ends lost 5 bases and 3 bases, in that order; junction bases with no gene match: 5. The germline CDR1 and CDR2 sequences are SGHNT and YENEEA. This CDR3 comprises 15 residues. The chain's CDR3 is CASSARTGPNEKLFF. DNA for the CDR3: TGTGCCAGCAGCGCCAGGACAGGGCCTAATGAAAAACTGTTTTTT.

The chain recombines TRBV14 with TRBJ1-2; tentative D call: TRBD1 (5 bases). Trimming pared 2 bases from V and 0 bases from J, leaving 10 bases between. The CDR3 contains 15 residues. Germline CDR1 and CDR2: SGHDN and FVKESK. Here the CDR3 reads CASSQWGNSNYGYTF. As DNA, the CDR3 is TGTGCCAGCAGCCAATGGGGGAATTCTAACTATGGCTACACCTTC.

The chain links TRBV5-1 to TRBJ1-2; TRBD1 agrees at 9 bases. Germline V lookup: CDR1 SGHRS, CDR2 YFSETQ. The CDR3 runs to 16 residues. With V trimmed by 5 bases and J by 5 bases, 13 bases remained unmatched. The CDR3, as DNA: TGCGCCAGCAGTTGGGGGACAGGGAAGGGAACTTATGGCTACACCTTC. Its translation: CASSWGTGKGTYGYTF.

A note on this clone: The identical CDR3 is also encoded by other nucleotide sequences in the sample. J is TRBJ1-1 and V is TRBV7-2, with a tentative D call TRBD1 (5 bases). This CDR3 has 14 amino acids. The V and J ends lost 3 bases and 4 bases respectively, with 12 bases between them. Germline V gives CDR1 SGHTA, CDR2 FQGNSA. CDR3 nucleotides: TGTGCCAGCAGCTTGAGCGGGGGGGGCACTGAAGCTTTCTTT. It is translated as CASSLSGGGTEAFF.

J is TRBJ1-5 and V is TRBV2; 7 bases are a match to TRBD1. The V gene end was trimmed by 6 bases and the J gene end by 3 bases; junction bases not matched to a gene: 5. The CDR3 has 14 amino acids. Germline values: CDR1 SNHLY, CDR2 FYNNEI. The CDR3: CASSAGQDNQPQHF. The CDR3 nucleotides read TGTGCCAGCAGCGCTGGACAGGACAATCAGCCCCAGCATTTT.

The chain links TRBV19 to TRBJ2-1, with D perhaps assigned TRBD1 or TRBD2 (5 bases each). With 5 bases removed from V and 4 bases from J, the gap between germline ends came to 15 bases. The CDR3 consists of 15 residues. CDR1 LNHDA and CDR2 SQIVND come from the germline V gene (reference sequence). The CDR3 coding sequence is TGTGCCAGTAGTTCTTCCGGGACGGGATACAATGAGCAGTTCTTC. Amino acid sequence: CASSSSGTGYNEQFF. Full variable domain (rest looked up from reference TRBV19 and TRBJ2-1): DGGITQSPKYLFRKEGQNVTLSCEQNLNHDAMYWYRQDPGQGLRLIYYSQIVNDFQKGDIAEGYSVSREKKESFPLTVTSAQKNPTAFYLCASSSSGTGYNEQFFGPGTRLTVL.

This chain links TRBV5-1 with TRBJ2-5; weak D call: TRBD2 (7 bases). CDR3 length: 14 residues. V lost 2 bases, J lost 5 bases, and 13 bases lay in between. Germline CDR1 and CDR2: SGHRS and YFSETQ. CDR3 sequence reads: CASSLEGGHETQYF. CDR3 nucleotide sequence: TGCGCCAGCAGCTTAGAGGGGGGGCACGAGACCCAGTACTTC.

CDR3 sequence: CASSLNYGGTSPLHF. The CDR3 coding sequence is TGTGCCAGCAGCTTGAATTATGGGGGGACTTCACCCCTCCACTTT. The chain carries TRBV5-5 and TRBJ1-6; a possible D gene is TRBD1 (5 bases). The CDR3 runs 15 residues. Germline V CDR1 and CDR2: SGHKS, YYEKEE (reference sequence). V was cut by 1 base and J by 9 bases, with 14 bases left in between.

The gene calls are TRBV9 and TRBJ2-2, with 9 bases aligning to TRBD2. Germline lookup yields CDR1 SGDLS and CDR2 YYNGEE. With V trimmed by 2 bases and J by 4 bases, 9 bases remained unmatched. The CDR3 loop spans 17 amino acids. CDR3 amino acids: CASSVPRGGGITGELFF. CDR3 nucleotide sequence: TGTGCCAGCAGCGTTCCTCGCGGGGGGGGAATCACCGGGGAGCTGTTTTTT. The full variable domain, rest sourced from reference TRBV9 and TRBJ2-2, is DSGVTQTPKHLITATGQRVTLRCSPRSGDLSVYWYQQSLDQGLQFLIQYYNGEERAKGNILERFSAQQFPDLHSELNLSSLELGDSALYFCASSVPRGGGITGELFFGEGSRLTVL.

This chain uses TRBV6-4 with TRBJ1-2; D is unresolved. V shed 4 bases and J shed 4 bases, with 13 bases lying between them. Looked up from germline, CDR1 is MRHNA and CDR2 is SNTAGT. This CDR3 is built from 14 residues. CDR3 sequence reads: CASSVDGLGYGYTF. Here the CDR3 DNA reads TGTGCCAGCAGTGTCGACGGGTTAGGCTATGGCTACACCTTC.

The gene calls are TRBV18 and TRBJ2-7; possibly TRBD1 or TRBD2 for D (5 bases each). V was pared by 6 bases and J by 2 bases, with 14 bases between. The germline CDR1 and CDR2 sequences are KGHSH and LQKENI. This CDR3 region has 14 residues. The DNA of the CDR3 is TGTGCCAGCTCCTCGGGACCGACACCCTACGAGCAGTACTTC. Encoded protein: CASSSGPTPYEQYF.